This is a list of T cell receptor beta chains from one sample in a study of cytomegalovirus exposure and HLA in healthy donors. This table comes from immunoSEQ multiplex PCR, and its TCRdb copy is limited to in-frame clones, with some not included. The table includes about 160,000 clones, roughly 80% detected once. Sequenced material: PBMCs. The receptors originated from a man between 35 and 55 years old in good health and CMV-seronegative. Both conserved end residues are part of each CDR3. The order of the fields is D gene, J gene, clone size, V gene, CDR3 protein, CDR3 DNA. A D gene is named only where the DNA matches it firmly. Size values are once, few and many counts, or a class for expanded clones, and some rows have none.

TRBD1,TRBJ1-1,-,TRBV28,CASRVGTGVEAFF,TGTGCCAGCAGAGTTGGGACAGGGGTGGAAGCTTTCTTT
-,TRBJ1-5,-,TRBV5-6,CASSLNTGSNQPQHF,TGTGCCAGCAGCTTAAATACAGGTAGCAATCAGCCCCAGCATTTT
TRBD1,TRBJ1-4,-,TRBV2,CASKVGDRGGEKLFF,TGTGCCAGCAAGGTCGGGGACAGGGGAGGTGAAAAACTGTTTTTT
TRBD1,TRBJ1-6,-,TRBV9,CASSVGQGAFDNSPLHF,TGTGCCAGCAGCGTAGGACAGGGGGCATTCGATAATTCACCCCTCCACTTT
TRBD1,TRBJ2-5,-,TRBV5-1,CASRNRDRVVETQYF,TGCGCCAGCAGAAACCGGGACAGGGTTGTGGAGACCCAGTACTTC
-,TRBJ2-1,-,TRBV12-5,CASAKGSGNEQFF,TGTGCTAGTGCGAAGGGTAGCGGAAATGAGCAGTTCTTC
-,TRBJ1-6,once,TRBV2,CASRPLTGGNSPLHF,TGTGCCAGCAGGCCCCTGACAGGTGGGAATTCACCCCTCCACTTT
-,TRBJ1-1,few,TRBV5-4,CASSEGQRNTEAFF,TGTGCCAGCAGTGAAGGACAGCGGAACACTGAAGCTTTCTTT
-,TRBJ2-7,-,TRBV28,CASSPPQGVYEQYF,TGTGCCAGCAGTCCCCCCCAGGGCGTGTACGAGCAGTACTTC
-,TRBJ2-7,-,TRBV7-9,CASSLTDSLSF,TGTGCCAGCAGCTTAACAGACAGCCTTAGTTTC
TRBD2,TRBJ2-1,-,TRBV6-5,CASRYGGGYEQFF,TGTGCCAGCAGATACGGGGGGGGGTATGAGCAGTTCTTC
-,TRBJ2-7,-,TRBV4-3,CASSQDKAREYEQYF,TGCGCCAGCAGCCAAGATAAAGCCAGGGAATACGAGCAGTACTTC
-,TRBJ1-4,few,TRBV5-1,CASSLAQGPDEKLFF,TGCGCCAGCAGCTTGGCCCAGGGGCCTGATGAAAAACTGTTTTTT
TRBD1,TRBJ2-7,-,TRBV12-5,CASGGTGVSYYEQYF,TGTGCTAGTGGTGGGACAGGGGTAAGTTACTACGAGCAGTACTTC
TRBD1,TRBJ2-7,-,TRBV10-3,CAIRWDRSYEQYF,TGTGCCATCAGGTGGGACAGATCCTACGAGCAGTACTTC
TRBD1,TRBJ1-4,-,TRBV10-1,CASSEADRGEKLFF,TGCGCCAGCAGTGAGGCGGACAGGGGAGAAAAACTGTTTTTT
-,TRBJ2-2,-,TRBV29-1,CSAVVEGNTGELFF,TGCAGCGCCGTCGTTGAGGGTAACACCGGGGAGCTGTTTTTT
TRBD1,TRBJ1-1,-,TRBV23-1,CASSQVTGSAAFF,TGCGCCAGCAGTCAAGTGACAGGGTCTGCAGCTTTCTTT
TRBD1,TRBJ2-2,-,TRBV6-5,CASQGQSNTGELFF,TGTGCCAGCCAGGGACAGTCGAACACCGGGGAGCTGTTTTTT
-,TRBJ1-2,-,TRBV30,CAWNMVWGDNYGYTF,TGTGCCTGGAACATGGTCTGGGGGGATAACTATGGCTACACCTTC
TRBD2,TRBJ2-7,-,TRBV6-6,CASRFGGDEQYF,TGTGCCAGCAGATTCGGGGGGGACGAGCAGTACTTC
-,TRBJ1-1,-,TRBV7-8,CASSLAPGLNTEAFF,TGTGCCAGCAGCTTAGCTCCGGGGTTGAACACTGAAGCTTTCTTT
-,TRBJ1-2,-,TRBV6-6,CASRELREVYGYTF,TGTGCCAGCAGAGAACTCCGGGAGGTCTATGGCTACACCTTC
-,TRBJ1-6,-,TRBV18,CASSPVDNSPLHF,TGTGCCAGCTCACCAGTAGATAATTCACCCCTCCACTTT
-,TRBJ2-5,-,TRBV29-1,CSVATGIEPQYF,TGCAGCGTAGCGACCGGGATCGAACCCCAGTACTTC
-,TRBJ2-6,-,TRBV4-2,CASSQERDSASGANVLTF,TGTGCCAGCAGCCAAGAGCGGGACAGCGCCTCTGGGGCCAACGTCCTGACTTTC
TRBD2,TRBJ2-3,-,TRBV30,CAWSAAGGTDTQYF,TGTGCCTGGAGCGCTGCGGGGGGCACAGATACGCAGTATTTT